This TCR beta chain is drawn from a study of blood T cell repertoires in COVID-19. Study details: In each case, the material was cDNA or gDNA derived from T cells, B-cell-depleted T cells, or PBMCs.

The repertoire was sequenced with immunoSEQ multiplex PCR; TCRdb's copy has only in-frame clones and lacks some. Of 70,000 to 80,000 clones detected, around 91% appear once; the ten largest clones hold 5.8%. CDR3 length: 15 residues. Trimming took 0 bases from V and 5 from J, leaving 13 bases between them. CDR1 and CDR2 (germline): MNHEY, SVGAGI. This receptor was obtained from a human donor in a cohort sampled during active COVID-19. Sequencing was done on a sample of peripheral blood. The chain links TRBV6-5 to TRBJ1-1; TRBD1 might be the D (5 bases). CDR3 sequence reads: CASSYSWGARTEAFF. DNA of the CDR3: TGTGCCAGCAGTTACTCGTGGGGCGCGCGGACTGAAGCTTTCTTT.